Included here is one TCR beta chain sequence, with context. This specimen belongs to a study of blood T cell repertoires in COVID-19. Study context: Acute and convalescent COVID-19 specimens originated in the United States, Italy and Spain. T cells, B-cell-depleted T cells, or PBMCs supplied cDNA or gDNA.

Germline V gives CDR1 SGHTA, CDR2 FQGTGA. V gave up 5 bases and J gave up 3 bases, with 15 bases separating them. The CDR3 has 15 amino acids. Per the original methods: For nucleated cells, counts were estimated from reference gene primer amplification. Method: immunoSEQ multiplex PCR; TCRdb's copy keeps in-frame clones and lacks some. That table gives V, J and clone size, and the DNA gave D and trimming. Of 60,000 to 65,000 clones in the sample, 84% were seen once. The receptor was isolated from a woman in her sixties with acute or convalescent COVID-19. Specimen: peripheral blood. V and J are TRBV7-3 and TRBJ2-3, with TRBD2 as a possible D gene (6 bases). The CDR3 here is CASSPGRGATDTQYF. The CDR3 DNA is TGTGCCAGCAGCCCGGGGCGCGGGGCTACAGATACGCAGTATTTT.